The 15 T cell receptor beta chains given below trace back to one sample, sequenced in a study of cytomegalovirus exposure and HLA in healthy donors. The PCR made use of 60 Vbeta and 13 Jbeta primers. Data came from immunoSEQ multiplex PCR; TCRdb stores just in-frame clones and leaves some out. Counted here are roughly 110,000 clones, 60% to 80% occurring once; the ten biggest clones make up approximately 2.8%. Sequencing was done on a sample of PBMCs. The receptors shown here come from a female donor in good health and CMV-seronegative.

The V and J genes are TRBV27 and TRBJ2-7; D is possibly TRBD1 (5 bases). The CDR3 length is 13 residues. Germline V lookup: CDR1 MNHEY, CDR2 SMNVEV (reference sequence). V gave up 3 bases and J gave up 5 bases, with 11 bases separating them. DNA of the CDR3: TGTGCCAGCAGTTTTGGGGCTACGAACGAGCAGTACTTC. Its protein product is CASSFGATNEQYF.

This chain links TRBV27 with TRBJ1-2; TRBD1 matches 9 bases. CDR1 is MNHEY, CDR2 SMNVEV, per germline (reference sequence). The ends lost 6 bases at V and 0 bases at J; junction bases unmatched: 8. This CDR3 region has 16 residues. The CDR3 here is CASRRGTGQSNYGYTF. In nucleotides, the CDR3 is TGTGCCAGCAGACGTGGGACAGGGCAATCTAACTATGGCTACACCTTC.

The genes are TRBV5-1 and TRBJ2-7, with D perhaps TRBD1 (6 bases). The CDR3 has 15 amino acids. The V and J ends lost 1 base and 2 bases respectively, with 13 bases between them. CDR1 and CDR2 from the germline V gene are SGHRS and YFSETQ. The CDR3 DNA reads as TGCGCCAGCAGCTTGAATTCGGACAGAACCTACGAGCAGTACTTC. The encoded protein is CASSLNSDRTYEQYF. The full variable domain, its missing parts supplied by reference TRBV5-1 and TRBJ2-7, is KAGVTQTPRYLIKTRGQQVTLSCSPISGHRSVSWYQQTPGQGLQFLFEYFSETQRNKGNFPGRFSGRQFSNSRSEMNVSTLELGDSALYLCASSLNSDRTYEQYFGPGTRLTVT.

This sequence joins TRBV27 and TRBJ2-7; TRBD1 aligns across 7 bases. V was clipped by 2 bases and J by 4 bases; unmatched bases: 11. Germline CDR1 MNHEY, CDR2 SMNVEV (reference sequence). The CDR3 runs 16 residues. Here the CDR3 reads CASSLMPSGTVYEQYF. CDR3 nucleotide sequence: TGTGCCAGCAGTTTAATGCCTTCCGGGACAGTGTACGAGCAGTACTTC.

The CDR3: CASSMAVAAPHNEQFF. CDR3 sequence (DNA): TGTGCCAGCAGTATGGCCGTGGCGGCCCCTCACAATGAGCAGTTCTTC. V is TRBV14 and J is TRBJ2-1; D is undetermined. The germline CDR1 and CDR2 sequences are SGHDN and FVKESK. V lost 6 bases, J lost 5 bases, and 20 bases lay in between. The CDR3 loop spans 16 amino acids.

The J gene is TRBJ2-7, the V gene TRBV10-3; tentatively, D is TRBD1 (6 bases). This CDR3 spans 15 amino acids. Germline assignment: CDR1 ENHRY and CDR2 SYGVKD. V dropped 7 bases and J dropped 2 bases, with 18 bases sitting between them. The CDR3 sequence: CAIKLDRTAAYEQYF. The CDR3 DNA follows: TGTGCCATCAAGCTGGACCGGACAGCCGCCTACGAGCAGTACTTC.

V usage is TRBV5-1 and J usage is TRBJ1-6; tentative D call: TRBD1 (5 bases). The CDR3 is 15 amino acids. Trimming cost V 4 bases and J 8 bases, with 16 bases left between them. The germline gives CDR1 SGHRS, CDR2 YFSETQ. Here the CDR3 reads CASSPTWGVDSPLHF. As DNA, the CDR3 is TGCGCCAGCAGCCCGACTTGGGGGGTTGATTCACCCCTCCACTTT.

The chain employs TRBV6-5 and TRBJ2-7; D may be TRBD1 (7 bases). Germline V lookup: CDR1 MNHEY, CDR2 SVGAGI. The CDR3 spans 15 residues. Trimming took 6 bases from V and 7 from J, leaving 22 bases between them. In DNA form, the CDR3 reads TGTGCCAGCAGGATGGGACAGCGGCCCGGGGGAGAGCAGTACTTC. Translation: CASRMGQRPGGEQYF.

This clone was seen just once. V is TRBV6-5 and J is TRBJ1-4; TRBD1 matches 8 bases. The ends lost 2 bases at V and 6 bases at J; junction bases unmatched: 5. From germline, CDR1 is MNHEY and CDR2 SVGAGI. CDR3 length: 15 residues. The chain's CDR3 is CASSYRQGNHEKLFF. The CDR3 DNA reads as TGTGCCAGCAGTTACAGACAGGGGAATCATGAAAAACTGTTTTTT.

The chain links TRBV4-1 to TRBJ1-3, with D perhaps matching TRBD1 (5 bases). The CDR3 sequence is 17 residues long. Germline CDR1 is MGHRA and CDR2 is YSYEKL. V lost 1 base and J lost 0, with 13 bases in between. CDR3 in amino acids: CASSQAQGLLSGNTIYF. The DNA for the CDR3 is TGCGCCAGCAGCCAAGCTCAGGGTCTCCTCTCTGGAAACACCATATATTTT.

The V gene is TRBV7-9, the J gene TRBJ2-7, with 7 bases matching TRBD1. The V and J ends lost 1 base and 2 bases, in that order; junction bases with no gene match: 2. This CDR3 has 14 amino acids. Germline V lookup: CDR1 SEHNR, CDR2 FQNEAQ (reference sequence). This CDR3 reads CASSLVRGPYEQYF. DNA for the CDR3: TGTGCCAGCAGCTTAGTAAGGGGGCCCTACGAGCAGTACTTC. Looking up the rest from reference TRBV7-9 and TRBJ2-7 gives the full variable domain: DTGVSQNPRHKITKRGQNVTFRCDPISEHNRLYWYRQTLGQGPEFLTYFQNEAQLEKSRLLSDRFSAERPKGSFSTLEIQRTEQGDSAMYLCASSLVRGPYEQYFGPGTRLTVT.

The genes are TRBV27 and TRBJ2-3, with 7 bases identical to TRBD1. The V gene's germline CDR1 is MNHEY and CDR2 SMNVEV (reference sequence). The CDR3 sequence is 13 residues long. Trimming removed 6 bases from V and 4 bases from J; junction bases left unmatched: 4. CDR3 sequence: CASRPQGADTQYF. CDR3 nucleotides: TGTGCCAGCAGGCCGCAGGGGGCAGATACGCAGTATTTT.

The rearrangement joins TRBV19 to TRBJ1-5, with a tentative D call TRBD1 (5 bases). The length of the CDR3 is 15 residues. Germline lookup yields CDR1 LNHDA and CDR2 SQIVND (reference sequence). The V end was cut by 3 bases, the J end by 4 bases, with 13 bases between. This CDR3 reads CASSITGRKNQPQHF. CDR3 bases: TGTGCCAGTAGTATCACAGGTCGGAAGAATCAGCCCCAGCATTTT.

This rearrangement joins TRBV5-4 to TRBJ1-2, with TRBD1 identical over 7 bases. Germline values: CDR1 SGHNT, CDR2 YYREEE (reference sequence). The J segment lost 6 bases and the V segment lost 4 bases, leaving 15 bases of the junction unmatched. The CDR3 has 16 residues. DNA for the CDR3: TGTGCCAGCAGCGTGCCTACAGGGGCTAGCGAAAATGGCTACACCTTC. Amino acid sequence: CASSVPTGASENGYTF.

The chain is built from TRBV30 and TRBJ1-5, with D unclear. The CDR3 has 12 amino acids. The ends were cut back, 5 bases at V and 14 bases at J, with 19 bases in the middle. Germline V gives CDR1 GTSNPN, CDR2 SVGIG (reference sequence). CDR3 region: CAWASATPLKHF. The DNA of the CDR3 is TGTGCCTGGGCCTCCGCCACCCCACTCAAGCATTTT.